This T cell receptor (beta chain) was documented in a study of blood T cell repertoires in COVID-19. About the study: Both acute and convalescent COVID-19 samples were obtained from the United States, Italy and Spain. PBMCs, B-cell-depleted T cells, or T cells were the source of the cDNA or gDNA that made up the material.

Study processing details: Amplified reference gene primers provided the basis for estimating nucleated cell counts. Clones were read by immunoSEQ multiplex PCR, and TCRdb kept only the in-frame ones, dropping some. V, J and clone size are those of that table, while D and trimming were read from the DNA. The repertoire includes roughly 310,000 clones, around 89% of them detected once, and roughly 4.1% sits in the top ten. This CDR3 is 11 amino acids long. The ends were cut back, 5 bases at V and 8 bases at J, with 9 bases in the middle. The germline V gene has CDR1 SEHNR and CDR2 FQNEAQ (reference sequence).

The receptor's source is a woman between 45 and 65 years old with active or convalescent COVID-19. This rearrangement joins TRBV7-9 to TRBJ1-2; D remains ambiguous. The source material was peripheral blood. CDR3 sequence reads: CASSDAGGYTF. The CDR3 nucleotides read TGTGCCAGCAGCGACGCGGGCGGCTACACCTTC.